The rows below give T cell receptor beta chains drawn from one sample of a study of shared clonotypes between healthy human individuals. Clones were read by immunoSEQ multiplex PCR, and TCRdb kept only the in-frame ones, dropping some. The repertoire holds over a million clones, with approximately 78% as singletons. The sequenced material came from memory CD4+ T cells from PBMCs. The receptors were sampled from a man in his late teens or twenties in good health. Some clones in this sample may be carry-over from other donors' samples. CDR3s include the opening cysteine and the closing phenylalanine or tryptophan. Fields, in order: V gene, D gene, clone size, J gene, CDR3 length, CDR3 DNA, CDR3 protein. A D gene is named only where the DNA matches it firmly. Not every row has a clone size; where given, it reads once, few, many or a size class.

TRBV7-2	TRBD2	-	TRBJ2-3	17	TGTGCCAGCAGCTTAGAAGCTGCGGGAGGAGGGGCAGATACGCAGTATTTT	CASSLEAAGGGADTQYF
TRBV7-3	-	-	TRBJ2-1	13	TGTGCCAGCAGCTCCCAGGTGGGGAGTGAGCAGTTCTTC	CASSSQVGSEQFF
TRBV6-1	-	-	TRBJ1-1	11	TGTGCCAGCAAAATAGCTAATGAAGCTTTCTTT	CASKIANEAFF
TRBV4-2	-	-	TRBJ2-2	16	TGTGCCAGCAGCCAAGAGACGGGAGATGGCACCGGGGAGCTGTTTTTT	CASSQETGDGTGELFF
TRBV27	-	-	TRBJ1-1	11	TGTGCCAGCAGTTTAGGGACTGAAGCTTTCTTT	CASSLGTEAFF
TRBV7-6	TRBD2	-	TRBJ2-5	14	TGTGCCAGCAGCTTTCTAGCGGGAGTGGAGACCCAGTACTTC	CASSFLAGVETQYF
TRBV5-1	-	-	TRBJ2-5	13	TGCGCCAGCAGCTTGGGGGTAGAAGAGACCCAGTACTTC	CASSLGVEETQYF
TRBV7-6	TRBD1	-	TRBJ1-2	16	TGTGCCAGCAGCTTATCACCAGGGGGCCTAAACTATGGCTACACCTTC	CASSLSPGGLNYGYTF
TRBV5-1	-	-	TRBJ1-2	15	TGCGCCAGCAGCCCAGGCGGACAATTTAACTATGGCTACACCTTC	CASSPGGQFNYGYTF
TRBV7-9	-	-	TRBJ2-1	13	TGTGCCAGCAGCTTACGGAGGCACAATGAGCAGTTCTTC	CASSLRRHNEQFF
TRBV4-2	-	-	TRBJ2-3	15	TGTGCCAGCAGCTCCTGGGCTACGAGCACAGATACGCAGTATTTT	CASSSWATSTDTQYF
TRBV5-8	TRBD2	once	TRBJ2-3	16	TGTGCCAGCAGCTTGCATTTTGGTGCGGGGGGAGATACGCAGTATTTT	CASSLHFGAGGDTQYF
TRBV21-1	-	-	TRBJ1-2	16	TGTGCCAGCAGCAAAGATTTCGGGGCACGGCCGACTGGCTACACCTTC	CASSKDFGARPTGYTF
TRBV5-4	-	once	TRBJ2-7	16	TGTGCCAGCAGCCGGGGGAGTAGCGGTGGAGGCTACGAGCAGTACTTC	CASSRGSSGGGYEQYF
TRBV9	TRBD2	-	TRBJ2-2	15	TGTGCCAGCAGCCCGGGACTAGCGGGATCCGGGGAGCTGTTTTTT	CASSPGLAGSGELFF
TRBV4-1	-	-	TRBJ1-2	15	TGCGCCAGCAGCCAAGAATTTAACACCCGTTATGGCTACACCTTC	CASSQEFNTRYGYTF
TRBV5-1	-	-	TRBJ2-2	12	TGCGCCAGCAGCGTCCAGACCGGGGAGCTGTTTTTT	CASSVQTGELFF
TRBV30	-	-	TRBJ2-7	12	TGTGCCTGGGGATCTCAGGCTTACGAGCAGTACTTC	CAWGSQAYEQYF
TRBV28	TRBD2	few	TRBJ2-7	16	TGTGCCAGCAGCTCCTCCACTAGCGGGAGGGGTCACGAGCAGTACTTC	CASSSSTSGRGHEQYF
TRBV7-9	-	-	TRBJ2-5	16	TGTGCCAGCAGCTTAGGCCCCCGGGGGGCGGTTGAGACCCAGTACTTC	CASSLGPRGAVETQYF
TRBV27	TRBD1	-	TRBJ1-6	13	TGTGCCAGCAGTTACAGGGGGAATTCACCCCTCCACTTT	CASSYRGNSPLHF
TRBV5-1	TRBD1	-	TRBJ1-1	15	TGCGCCAGCAGCTTGGCCGGACAGGGTGGCACTGAAGCTTTCTTT	CASSLAGQGGTEAFF
TRBV7-3	-	few	TRBJ1-1	13	TGTGCCAGCAGCTTACAGGAGGGCACTGAAGCTTTCTTT	CASSLQEGTEAFF
TRBV18	-	-	TRBJ1-5	14	TGTGCCAGCTCACCAGGCCAGGGTTTTCAGCCCCAGCATTTT	CASSPGQGFQPQHF
TRBV5-1	-	-	TRBJ1-4	14	TGCGCCAGCAAAACGACCCCCGGGGCCGAAAAACTGTTTTTT	CASKTTPGAEKLFF
TRBV7-8	TRBD1	-	TRBJ2-7	16	TGTGCCAGCAGCCCAAGGACAGGGGCGACCGCCTACGAGCAGTACTTC	CASSPRTGATAYEQYF
TRBV5-1	TRBD1	-	TRBJ1-2	16	TGCGCCAGCAGCTTGGGGGACAGGGTCCTCCTCGGAGGCTACACCTTC	CASSLGDRVLLGGYTF
TRBV5-4	TRBD1	-	TRBJ1-1	15	TGTGCCAGCAGCTCACCTGGGACAGGGAACACTGAAGCTTTCTTT	CASSSPGTGNTEAFF
TRBV7-9	-	-	TRBJ2-3	16	TGTGCCAGCAGCTCGCCGGGGGCTCAGGACACAGATACGCAGTATTTT	CASSSPGAQDTDTQYF
TRBV5-4	TRBD2	-	TRBJ2-1	15	TGTGCCAGCAGGCCTAGAGGGACTAGCGTAAATGAGCAGTTCTTC	CASRPRGTSVNEQFF